The entry below gives a single TCR beta chain sequence along with its context. This sample stems from a study of T cell changes during pregnancy in multiple sclerosis. CDR1 and CDR2 (germline): MNHEY, SVGAGI. The CDR3 runs to 14 residues. V gave up 6 bases and J gave up 2 bases, with 14 bases separating them. Produced via immunoSEQ multiplex PCR; TCRdb's table is partial and in-frame only. The sample holds about 27,000 clones; approximately 89% are singletons and the top ten take 16%. The sample here was CD8+ T cells from peripheral blood mononuclear cells, taken in the second trimester of pregnancy. This TCR was recovered from a female donor with multiple sclerosis, enrolled in a pregnancy study. The V gene is TRBV6-5, the J gene TRBJ2-7; D gene uncertain. The CDR3 nucleotides are TGTGCCAGCAGACCCCTGCCAGGAACCTACGAGCAGTACTTC. This sequence encodes CASRPLPGTYEQYF.